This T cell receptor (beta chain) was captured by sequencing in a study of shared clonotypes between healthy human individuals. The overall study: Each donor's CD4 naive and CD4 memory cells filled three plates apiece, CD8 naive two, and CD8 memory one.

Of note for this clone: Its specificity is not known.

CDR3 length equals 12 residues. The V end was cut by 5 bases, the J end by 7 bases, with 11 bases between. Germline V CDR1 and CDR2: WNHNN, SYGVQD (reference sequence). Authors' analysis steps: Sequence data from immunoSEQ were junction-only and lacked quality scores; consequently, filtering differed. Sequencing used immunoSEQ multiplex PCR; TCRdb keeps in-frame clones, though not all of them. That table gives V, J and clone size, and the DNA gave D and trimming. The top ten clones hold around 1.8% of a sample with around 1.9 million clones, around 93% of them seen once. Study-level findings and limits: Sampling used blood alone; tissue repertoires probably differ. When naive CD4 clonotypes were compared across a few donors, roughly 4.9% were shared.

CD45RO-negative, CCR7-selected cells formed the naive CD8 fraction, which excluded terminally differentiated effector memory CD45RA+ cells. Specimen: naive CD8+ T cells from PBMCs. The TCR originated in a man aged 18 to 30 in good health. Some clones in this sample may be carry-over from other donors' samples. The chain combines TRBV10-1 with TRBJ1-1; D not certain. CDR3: CASSRPGGEAFF. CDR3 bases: TGCGCCAGCAGTAGGCCAGGTGGTGAAGCTTTCTTT.